This note documents a single T cell receptor beta chain sequence. Its antigen remains undetermined. Base qualities are not at hand, and no much larger clone is one base apart. The CDR3 starts with the cysteine, ends with the phenylalanine, and has 14 residues. Of the read, only the CDR3 DNA is kept; its 42 bases are in frame from base 1. Per the germline V gene (reference sequence), GTSNPN is the CDR1 and SVGIG is the CDR2. V is reduced by 4 bases and J by 1 base, leaving a spacing of 13 bases between them. TCRbeta CDR3 regions were amplified from genomic DNA by means of the immunoSEQ Assay, a bias-controlled multiplex PCR. Regarding the original processing steps: The number of nucleated cells in each sample was estimated from the amplification of reference gene primers within the assay. To quantify the absolute abundance of each unique TCRbeta CDR3 rearrangement, sequence reads were collapsed and filtered. For each sample, productive Simpson clonality was calculated by taking the square root of Simpson's diversity index across productive rearrangements. Held by TCRdb, this immuneACCESS table contains in-frame sequences only and omits some clones. Under half of the omission traces to an unresolved V gene where checked; the cause of the rest is unknown. V and J calls and clone size follow that table, whereas D and trimming were derived from the DNA. The sample table contains some 160,000 clones; only one count was recorded for about four fifths of them. The ten largest make up about 6.8% of the sample.

This entry comes from a study of blood T cell repertoires in COVID-19 (dated by TCRdb to the early 2020s). Some background on the complete study: Samples covering the acute and convalescent phases of COVID-19 were provided by collaborators in the United States, Italy and Spain. The prospective study material was composed of cDNA or gDNA derived from T cells, B-cell-depleted T cells, or PBMCs. Deeply sampled blood TCRbeta repertoires from subjects exposed to, actively infected with, or recovered from COVID-19 were included in the dataset. The repertoires were made available in a free public database intended to serve as a resource for research on the immune response to SARS-CoV-2. Samples came from the ongoing ImmuneRACE study (first 160 participants) plus 1,254 subjects from 6 global collaborators. Nearly every sample came with metadata listing a de-identified subject ID, COVID-19 status, age in years and sex. Where available, HLA class I and class II types were taken from metadata supplied by the sample provider and were not determined by assay-based typing. Overall results and qualifications from the work: Clinical and demographic metadata were provided uncurated, with the amount varying by source and participant.

Collaborating institutions collected whole blood in K2EDTA tubes following their own protocols. For TCRbeta analysis, collaborator samples were shipped as frozen whole blood, as isolated PBMCs, or as DNA extracted from either sample type. The sample was peripheral blood. The chain was built from TRBV30 and TRBJ1-1, and TRBD1 may be the D gene, going by 6 matching bases. This TCR derives from a man in his sixties or seventies with active or convalescent COVID-19. The DNA sequence is given as TGTGCCTGGACCCTCGGGGGGGCGAACACTGAAGCTTTCTTT. This is translated as CAWTLGGANTEAFF.